A single sample gave rise to the 22 T cell receptor beta chains below, sequenced in a study of tumor-infiltrating lymphocytes in primary liver carcinoma. The study co-extracted DNA and RNA from 20-30 mg of unsorted bulk tissue. TCR beta cDNA was reverse-transcribed from roughly 520 ng of total RNA. The reaction used a constant-region primer and ProtoScript II reverse transcriptase. Three nested multiplex PCR rounds, a slightly modified ARM-PCR, produced the libraries for TCR beta. Investigators reported that the first two PCR rounds, at 9 to 11 cycles each, used TRBV1-TRBV30 forward primers with a C-beta reverse primer. In TCRdb, the multiplex PCR reads were re-called with MiXCR into one record per CDR3 protein. The data contain approximately 22,000 distinct CDR3 sequences, around 76% of them seen just once; the ten biggest clones take up about 39%. Sequenced sample: liver tumor tissue from sampling region 1. The subset denotes: tumor region T1, superior pole. All receptors come from a man aged 35 to 55 with primary liver carcinoma and hepatitis B virus infection.

In this sample, this clonotype turned up many times. This may arise from a read error, as a much more abundant clone is one base away. V is TRBV28 and J is TRBJ2-5; 8 bases align to TRBD2. This CDR3 has 17 amino acids. Germline CDR1 is MDHEN and CDR2 is SYDVKM. Trimming at V came to 2 bases and at J to 5 bases, leaving 13 bases not matched to a gene. DNA of the CDR3: TGTGCCAGCAGTTTACTTGTCGGTAGCGGGATGGTTGAGACCCAGTACTTC. Translating gives CASSLLVGSGMVETQYF.

A remark on this clonotype: At one boundary the junction diverges from the germline segment, which might be a read error. V gene TRBV11-2 combines with J gene TRBJ2-7; D remains ambiguous. CDR1 SGHAT and CDR2 FQNNGV come from the germline V gene. The CDR3 runs 16 residues. As DNA, the CDR3 is TGTGCCAGCAGCTTCACTGCGACCAGCCTCTCCCACGAGCAATACTTC. Its translation: CASSFTATSLSHEQYF.

As regards this clonotype: The junction shows a germline mismatch at one end, possibly a read error. The chain uses TRBV6-2 or TRBV6-3 and TRBJ2-2; D might be TRBD1 or TRBD2, each matching 5 bases. CDR1 and CDR2 from the germline V gene are MNHEY and SVGEGT. The CDR3 sequence is 14 residues long. In DNA form, the CDR3 reads TGTGCCAGCAGCTACTCGGGGTCCCCCAGGGAACTGTTTTTT. Its protein is CASSYSGSPRELFF.

Sample share makes this clonotype medium-sized (0.01 to 0.1%). This chain joins TRBV6-2 or TRBV6-3 and TRBJ2-1, with 9 bases matching TRBD2. The CDR3 contains 17 residues. In germline, CDR1 is MNHEY, CDR2 SVGEGT. V dropped 7 bases and J dropped 7; count of bases not matched to a gene: 17. The CDR3 nucleotides are TGTGCCAGCACGGGTGTGCGGGAGGGCCTAAGGGGAAATGAGCAGTTCTTC. Amino acid sequence: CASTGVREGLRGNEQFF.

This chain joins TRBV6-6 and TRBJ2-7, with TRBD1 matching over 9 bases. The CDR3 has 15 amino acids. Germline V lookup: CDR1 MNHNY, CDR2 SVGAGI (reference sequence). The V gene end was trimmed by 3 bases and the J gene end by 12 bases; junction bases not matched to a gene: 15. The CDR3 DNA sequence: TGTGCCAGCAGTTATTCACGGGACAGGGCCTACGTGCCGTACTTC. It specifies CASSYSRDRAYVPYF.

This clonotype occurred a few times. This sequence joins TRBV11-2 and TRBJ2-7; 13 bases are a match to TRBD2. The V gene end was trimmed by 5 bases and the J gene end by 2 bases; junction bases not matched to a gene: 3. Germline lookup yields CDR1 SGHAT and CDR2 FQNNGV. There are 15 residues in the CDR3. The CDR3 DNA reads TGTGCCAGCAGCGCGGGACTAGCGGGGACCTACGAGCAGTACTTC. Translating it yields CASSAGLAGTYEQYF.

This clonotype has a count of ten or more. The chain recombines TRBV6-5 with TRBJ1-5; 7 nucleotides match TRBD1. Looked up from germline, CDR1 is MNHEY and CDR2 is SVGAGI. The junction had 2 bases not matched to a gene; V was cut back by 5 bases and J by 4 bases. The CDR3 contains 13 residues. The CDR3 bases are TGTGCCAGCAGTAGGGACAGAAATCAGCCCCAGCATTTT. It codes for CASSRDRNQPQHF.

This clonotype was picked up a small number of times. A clone one base away is much larger, so this may be a read error. This chain links TRBV30 with TRBJ1-2, with D unclear. Trimming removed 4 bases from V and 8 bases from J, with 23 bases in between. The CDR3 runs 15 residues. In germline, CDR1 is GTSNPN, CDR2 SVGIG (reference sequence). CDR3 region: CAWNVGWKGTNGYTF. For the CDR3, the DNA is TGTGCCTGGAATGTCGGGTGGAAGGGTACCAACGGCTACACCTTC.

CDR3 residues: CASSGTGTGVGEQYF. CDR3 bases: TGTGCCAGCAGCGGGACCGGGACAGGGGTAGGCGAGCAGTACTTC. The chain links TRBV5-6 to TRBJ2-7, with 10 bases aligning to TRBD1. V dropped 4 bases and J dropped 6; count of bases not matched to a gene: 10. The CDR3 loop spans 15 amino acids. CDR1 and CDR2 (germline): SGHDT, YYEEEE.

With respect to this clonotype: The junction departs from the called germline gene at one end, perhaps through a read error. The chain is built from TRBV4-1 and TRBJ2-7; D gene unclear. Germline V gene lookup returns CDR1 MGHRA and CDR2 YSYEKL. The CDR3 has 13 residues. CDR3 coding DNA: TGCGCCAGCAGCCCGGGCCGTTGGCATGAGCAGTATTTC. As protein: CASSPGRWHEQYF.

This clonotype qualifies as large. This rearrangement joins TRBV11-2 to TRBJ1-1, with TRBD1 identical over 7 bases. CDR3 length equals 16 residues. Germline CDR1 and CDR2: SGHAT and FQNNGV. V gave up 5 bases and J gave up 0 bases; unmatched junction bases: 9. The CDR3 sequence is CASSPSRGLVNTEAFF. The CDR3 nucleotides are TGTGCCAGCAGCCCATCCAGGGGGTTGGTGAACACTGAAGCTTTCTTT.

Turning to this clonotype: A read error may account for a junction end that differs from germline. V gene TRBV11-2 combines with J gene TRBJ1-6; D remains unclear. Germline loops: CDR1 SGHAT, CDR2 FQNNGV. The CDR3 covers 15 residues. CDR3 nucleotide sequence: TGTGCCAGTAACTTAGAAGTGGCAGCCATCTCACCCTTCCACTTT. The encoded protein is CASNLEVAAISPFHF.

The chain joins TRBV11-2 to TRBJ1-1; 7 bases are a match to TRBD1. The CDR3 totals 16 residues. CDR1 SGHAT and CDR2 FQNNGV come from the germline V gene. The V and J ends lost 9 bases and 0 bases, in that order; junction bases with no gene match: 13. In DNA form, the CDR3 reads TGTGCCAGTAGCCCGTCCAGGGGGTTGATGAACACTGAAGCTTTCTTT. Its protein is CASSPSRGLMNTEAFF.

The gene calls are TRBV10-2 and TRBJ1-2, with D perhaps TRBD1 (5 bases). V gave up 2 bases and J gave up 5 bases, with 33 bases separating them. Germline V CDR1 and CDR2: WSHSY, SAAADI. The CDR3 covers 21 residues. The CDR3 is CASSEGLVSRGSRRLSYGYTF. CDR3 bases: TGCGCCAGCAGTGAGGGCTTAGTGTCGAGGGGTAGCCGAAGATTGAGTTATGGCTACACCTTC.

A note on this clonotype: A junction boundary mismatches the germline segment, possibly from a read error. The chain has TRBV12-3 or TRBV12-4 and TRBJ1-2, with D unclear. The length of the CDR3 is 13 residues. The CDR3 DNA follows: TGTGCCAACAGTTTAGTCATCGACTATGGCTACACCTTC. Protein product: CANSLVIDYGYTF.

About this clonotype: A read error may produce the germline difference seen at one junction end. The V and J genes are TRBV4-2 and TRBJ2-7, with 7 nucleotides matching TRBD1. Germline V lookup: CDR1 LGHNA, CDR2 YNFKEQ. The CDR3 spans 16 residues. CDR3 amino acids: CASSQGHKEGGYEQYF. The CDR3 DNA follows: TGTGCCAGCAGCCAAGGGCACAAGGAAGGGGGCTACGAGCAGTATTTC.

This clonotype was recorded only once. Germline is not matched at one junction end, which may reflect a read error. The rearrangement links TRBV28 to TRBJ2-3; a possible D gene is TRBD1 (6 bases). This CDR3 is 14 amino acids long. Germline assignment: CDR1 MDHEN and CDR2 SYDVKM. The CDR3 DNA is TGCGCCAGCAGGGGCATGACTAGCACAGATACGCAGTATTTT. It yields the protein CASRGMTSTDTQYF.

With respect to this clonotype: The junction does not match germline at one end; this may be a read error. The gene calls are TRBV10-3 and TRBJ2-7; the match to TRBD2 covers 15 bases. This CDR3 comprises 19 residues. Germline loops: CDR1 ENHRY, CDR2 SYGVKD. DNA of the CDR3: TGTGTCATGACCAAACGATCGGGACTAGCGGGAGGATTCTCCTACGAGCAGTATTTC. Its protein is CVMTKRSGLAGGFSYEQYF.

Notes on this clonotype: A much larger clone sits a single nucleotide away, making a read error possible. The V call is TRBV2, the J call TRBJ2-7; D gene unclear. Trimming stripped 5 bases from V and 5 bases from J, with 7 bases between. Germline CDR1 SNHLY, CDR2 FYNNEI. The CDR3 is 11 amino acids. The CDR3 nucleotides are TGTGCCAGCAGTCCGACGGACGAGCAGTACTTC. Protein sequence: CASSPTDEQYF.

Turning to this clonotype: A read error may account for a junction end that differs from germline. V is TRBV28 and J is TRBJ2-7; D possibly corresponds to TRBD1 (5 bases). The CDR3 is 14 residues long. Germline loops: CDR1 MDHEN, CDR2 SYDVKM. CDR3 in DNA: TGTGCCAGCATCCGGACATGGGGCTCCTACGACCAGTATTTC. Its translation: CASIRTWGSYDQYF.

This clonotype was detected many times. The rearrangement links TRBV28 to TRBJ2-7; no definite D call. V was trimmed by 5 bases and J by 5 bases, leaving 16 bases between them. Germline V gene sequence: CDR1 MDHEN, CDR2 SYDVKM. The CDR3 is 14 residues long. The CDR3 coding sequence is TGTGCCAGCAGTCCCGGTCCCAGTTCTAACGAGCAGTACTTC. Translation: CASSPGPSSNEQYF.

This clonotype was seen only a few times. An end of the junction does not agree with germline; a read error may underlie this. This sequence joins TRBV2 and TRBJ2-3, with D unresolved. The closer fit of TRBJ1-5 to the DNA end suggests the J call may be wrong. The germline V gene has CDR1 SNHLY and CDR2 FYNNEI. The CDR3 consists of 16 residues. The CDR3 spells CVSSQTSGGPTDTQHF. CDR3 coding DNA: TGTGTCAGCAGCCAGACTAGCGGAGGACCTACAGATACGCAGCATTTT.